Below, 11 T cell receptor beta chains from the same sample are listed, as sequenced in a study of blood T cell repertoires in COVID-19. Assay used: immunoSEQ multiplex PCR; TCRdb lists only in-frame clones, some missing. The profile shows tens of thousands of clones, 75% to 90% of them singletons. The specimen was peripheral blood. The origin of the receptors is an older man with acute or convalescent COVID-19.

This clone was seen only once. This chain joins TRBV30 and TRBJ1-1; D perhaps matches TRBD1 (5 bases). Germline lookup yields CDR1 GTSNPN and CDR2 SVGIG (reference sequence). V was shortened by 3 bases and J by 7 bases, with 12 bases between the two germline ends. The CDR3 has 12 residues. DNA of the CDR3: TGTGCCTGGAGCCTGATAGGGGATGAAGCTTTCTTT. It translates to CAWSLIGDEAFF.

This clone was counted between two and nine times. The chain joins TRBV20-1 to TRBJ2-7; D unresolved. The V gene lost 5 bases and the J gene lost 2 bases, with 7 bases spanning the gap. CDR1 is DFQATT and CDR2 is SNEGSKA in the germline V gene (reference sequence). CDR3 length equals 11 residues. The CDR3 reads CSASTPYEQYF. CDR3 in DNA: TGCAGTGCTTCTACGCCCTACGAGCAGTACTTC.

The CDR3 protein is CASSPTGGSNQPQHF. The CDR3, as DNA: TGCGCCAGCAGCCCCACAGGGGGGAGCAATCAGCCCCAGCATTTT. The rearrangement uses TRBV5-1 and TRBJ1-5; TRBD1 aligns across 8 bases. CDR1 is SGHRS and CDR2 is YFSETQ in the germline V gene. Unmatched junction bases numbered 4, after V lost 4 bases and J lost 1 base. The length of the CDR3 is 15 residues. Filled out from reference TRBV5-1 and TRBJ1-5, the complete variable domain reads KAGVTQTPRYLIKTRGQQVTLSCSPISGHRSVSWYQQTPGQGLQFLFEYFSETQRNKGNFPGRFSGRQFSNSRSEMNVSTLELGDSALYLCASSPTGGSNQPQHFGDGTRLSIL.

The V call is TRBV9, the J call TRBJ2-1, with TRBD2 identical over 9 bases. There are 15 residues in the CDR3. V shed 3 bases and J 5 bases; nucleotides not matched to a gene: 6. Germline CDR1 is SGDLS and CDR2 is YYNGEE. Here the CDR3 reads CASSARGGDHNEQFF. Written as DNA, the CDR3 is TGTGCCAGCAGCGCGCGGGGGGGAGACCACAATGAGCAGTTCTTC.

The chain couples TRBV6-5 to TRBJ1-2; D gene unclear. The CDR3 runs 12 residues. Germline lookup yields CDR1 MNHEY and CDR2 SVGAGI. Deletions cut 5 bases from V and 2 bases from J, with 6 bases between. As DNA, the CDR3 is TGTGCCAGCAGTCGTCAGAACTATGGCTACACCTTC. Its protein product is CASSRQNYGYTF.

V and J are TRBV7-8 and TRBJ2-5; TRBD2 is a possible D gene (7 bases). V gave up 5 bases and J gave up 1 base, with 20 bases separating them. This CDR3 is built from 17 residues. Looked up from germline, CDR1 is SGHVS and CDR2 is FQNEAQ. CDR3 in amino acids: CASSPGGRDPTQETQYF. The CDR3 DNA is TGTGCCAGCAGCCCCGGGGGGCGGGATCCTACCCAAGAGACCCAGTACTTC. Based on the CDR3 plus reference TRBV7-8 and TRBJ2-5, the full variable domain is GAGVSQSPRYKVAKRGQDVALRCDPISGHVSLFWYQQALGQGPEFLTYFQNEAQLDKSGLPSDRFFAERPEGSVSTLKIQRTQQEDSAVYLCASSPGGRDPTQETQYFGPGTRLLVL.

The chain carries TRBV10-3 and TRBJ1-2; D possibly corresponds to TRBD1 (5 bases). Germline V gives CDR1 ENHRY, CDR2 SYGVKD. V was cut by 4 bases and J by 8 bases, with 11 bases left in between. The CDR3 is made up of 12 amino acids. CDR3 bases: TGTGCCATCAGTGCTGGGGGGGACGGCTACACCTTC. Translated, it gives CAISAGGDGYTF.

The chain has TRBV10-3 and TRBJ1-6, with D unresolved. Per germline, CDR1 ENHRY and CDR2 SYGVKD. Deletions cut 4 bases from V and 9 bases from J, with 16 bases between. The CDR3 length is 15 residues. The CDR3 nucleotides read TGTGCCATCAGTGGGCAGGCAGCGGAGAGTTCACCCCTCCACTTT. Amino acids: CAISGQAAESSPLHF.

CDR3 sequence (DNA): TGTGCCAGCAGCTTGGGACAGGGTCTAAATCAGCCCCAGCATTTT. Translation gives CASSLGQGLNQPQHF. This chain uses TRBV5-4 with TRBJ1-5; 7 nucleotides match TRBD1. The CDR3 is 15 residues long. With 0 bases clipped from V and 4 bases from J, the junction kept 4 bases outside the gene matches. In germline, CDR1 is SGHNT, CDR2 YYREEE (reference sequence). The full variable domain, in which reference TRBV5-4 and TRBJ1-5 provide the parts outside the CDR3, is ETGVTQSPTHLIKTRGQQVTLRCSSQSGHNTVSWYQQALGQGPQFIFQYYREEENGRGNFPPRFSGLQFPNYSSELNVNALELDDSALYLCASSLGQGLNQPQHFGDGTRLSIL.

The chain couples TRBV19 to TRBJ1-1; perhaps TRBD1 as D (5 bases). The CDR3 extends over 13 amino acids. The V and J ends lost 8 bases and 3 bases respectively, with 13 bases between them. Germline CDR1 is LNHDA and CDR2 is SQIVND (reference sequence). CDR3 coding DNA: TGTGCCAGTTCACAATCCAGGGACACTGAAGCTTTCTTT. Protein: CASSQSRDTEAFF.

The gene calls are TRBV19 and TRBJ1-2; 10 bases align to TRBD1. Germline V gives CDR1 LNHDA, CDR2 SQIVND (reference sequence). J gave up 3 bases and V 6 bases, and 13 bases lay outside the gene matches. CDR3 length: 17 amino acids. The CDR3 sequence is CASRNRGTGVLDYGYTF. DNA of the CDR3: TGTGCCAGTAGAAATAGGGGGACAGGGGTGTTGGACTATGGCTACACCTTC.